These 9 T cell receptor beta chains share one sample of origin, sequenced in a study of T-cell reconstitution after alpha-beta-depleted transplantation in children. Preparation of the TCRbeta library was carried out with unique molecular identifiers. TCRdb processed the PCR reads anew with MiXCR; each CDR3 protein has one entry. The sample contains more than 75,000 distinct CDR3 sequences, 23% of which appear only once. The sample in question was PBMCs, obtained before TCRalphabeta/CD19-depleted stem cell transplant. The receptors were sampled from a boy between 2 and 10 years old with acute lymphoblastic leukemia, due to receive a stem cell transplant.

The chain uses TRBV28 and TRBJ2-1; no definite D call. Trimming shortened V by 10 bases and J by 10 bases, and 14 bases separated the two germline ends. The germline gives CDR1 MDHEN, CDR2 SYDVKM. CDR3 length: 11 amino acids. The CDR3 DNA reads as TGTGCCATCAGATGGACCAGGGAGCAGTTCTTC. Protein product: CAIRWTREQFF.

This clonotype was seen many times. The J gene is TRBJ2-7, the V gene TRBV27; TRBD1 agrees at 8 bases. Germline V gives CDR1 MNHEY, CDR2 SMNVEV (reference sequence). J gave up 5 bases and V 3 bases, and 3 bases lay outside the gene matches. This CDR3 has 13 residues. CDR3 nucleotide sequence: TGTGCCAGCAGTTTTCTACAGGGGGACGAGCAGTACTTC. Protein product: CASSFLQGDEQYF.

This rearrangement joins TRBV7-2 to TRBJ2-5; tentatively, D is TRBD2 (5 bases). The CDR3 is 14 amino acids. Trimming pared 3 bases from V and 0 bases from J, leaving 8 bases between. Germline V gene lookup returns CDR1 SGHTA and CDR2 FQGNSA. In nucleotides, the CDR3 is TGTGCCAGCAGCTTCTTAGCGAACCAAGAGACCCAGTACTTC. Translation gives CASSFLANQETQYF.

The chain recombines TRBV20-1 with TRBJ2-1; tentatively, D is TRBD2 (6 bases). Per the germline V gene, CDR1 is DFQATT and CDR2 is SNEGSKA (reference sequence). V shed 4 bases and J shed 0 bases, with 19 bases lying between them. The CDR3 spans 17 residues. CDR3 sequence: CSAIGSGGTSSYNEQFF. The DNA for the CDR3 is TGCAGTGCTATTGGTAGCGGAGGCACGAGCTCCTACAATGAGCAGTTCTTC.

The chain has TRBV29-1 and TRBJ2-3, with D possibly TRBD2 on 6 matching bases. V lost 3 bases and J 5 bases, leaving 15 bases between the germline ends. The CDR3 is 14 residues long. Germline V gives CDR1 SQVTM, CDR2 ANQGSEA. The CDR3 protein is CSVDRRRGRDTQYF. CDR3 nucleotide sequence: TGCAGCGTTGATCGGCGGAGGGGCCGAGATACGCAGTATTTT.

This clonotype was picked up a small number of times. CDR3 sequence: CSATRLQDNEQFF. Here the CDR3 DNA reads TGCAGTGCCACCCGGCTACAAGACAATGAGCAGTTCTTC. V usage is TRBV20-1 and J usage is TRBJ2-1; D unclear. There are 13 residues in the CDR3. Germline V CDR1 and CDR2: DFQATT, SNEGSKA (reference sequence). Trimming took 6 bases from V and 5 from J, leaving 14 bases between them.

The chain employs TRBV18 and TRBJ1-1, with TRBD1 matching over 8 bases. The junction had 8 bases not matched to a gene; V was cut back by 0 bases and J by 5 bases. In germline, CDR1 is KGHSH, CDR2 LQKENI. The length of the CDR3 is 16 residues. CDR3 protein: CASSPPGAQGETEAFF. The CDR3 DNA is TGTGCCAGCTCACCACCGGGGGCACAGGGGGAGACTGAAGCTTTCTTT.

The rearrangement links TRBV4-2 to TRBJ2-5; 10 bases fit TRBD2. V lost 0 bases, J lost 5 bases, and 12 bases stayed unmatched. The CDR3 length is 18 residues. Looked up from germline, CDR1 is LGHNA and CDR2 is YNFKEQ. The CDR3 DNA sequence: TGTGCCAGCAGCCAAGAACTTGCGCTAGCGGGAGAAGGCGAGACCCAGTACTTC. Protein product: CASSQELALAGEGETQYF.

The V call is TRBV7-8, the J call TRBJ2-2; D unresolved. Germline V gives CDR1 SGHVS, CDR2 FQNEAQ. Trimming took off 5 bases at V and 3 bases at J, with 4 bases between the two ends. This CDR3 is built from 12 residues. DNA of the CDR3: TGTGCCAGCAGCCTCTACACCGGGGAGCTGTTTTTT. This codes for CASSLYTGELFF.